The following is a T cell receptor (beta chain) sequence with its context. The antigen is not known. These data belong to a study of post-analysis software for immune sequencing data. TCR beta cDNA libraries had unique molecular identifiers. MiXCR, run by TCRdb on the PCR reads, gives a single entry per CDR3 protein. Among approximately 770,000 distinct CDR3 sequences listed, 46% were seen once. Whole-study results and caveats: A few TRBV segments occurring more often in patients than controls included TRBV5-6, TRBV5-1 and TRBV20-1.

This CDR3 has 13 residues. Trimming took off 6 bases at V and 3 bases at J, with 15 bases between the two ends. Germline CDR1 is DFQATT and CDR2 is SNEGSKA (reference sequence). The sample was blood. The gene calls are TRBV20-1 and TRBJ2-7, with D uncertain. The TCR sequence derives from a girl aged 10 to 17 with multiple sclerosis. CDR3 sequence: CSAPGLGLYEQYF. The CDR3 DNA is TGCAGTGCCCCGGGTCTAGGTCTCTACGAGCAGTACTTC.